This T cell receptor beta chain was profiled in a study of brain T cells in children with intractable seizures. Time point reported: blood from clinic visit 5 months post-surgery; TSC patient then seizure free. Libraries were prepared by immunoSEQ multiplex PCR; TCRdb keeps only in-frame clonotypes and omits some of them. The table records about 340,000 clones, roughly 93% of them present only once. The CDR3 contains 16 residues. Trimming took 3 bases from V and 0 from J; bases not matched to a gene: 8. Germline values: CDR1 MGHDK, CDR2 SYGVNS. This sequence joins TRBV25-1 and TRBJ2-7, with TRBD2 matching 7 bases. The clonotype was recovered from a boy under two years old with tuberous sclerosis and intractable seizures. Sequences were derived from peripheral blood, sampled more than 4 months after surgery. The CDR3 protein is CASSERLAGSSYEQYF. The CDR3 DNA follows: TGTGCCAGCAGTGAGAGACTAGCCGGGAGCTCCTACGAGCAGTACTTC.